Only a few counts were recorded for the clone carrying this T cell receptor (beta chain). Its cognate antigen is unknown. This CDR3 spans 17 amino acids. V dropped 1 base and J dropped 3 bases, with 15 bases sitting between them. Germline V gives CDR1 MGHRA, CDR2 YSYEKL. The sample comes from a study of cytomegalovirus exposure and HLA in healthy donors. On the study more broadly: One earlier analysis, a look at about 179 million T cells, found roughly 110 million unique TCR beta sequences. Study results and limitations: Presence/absence analysis assumed near-uniform sequencing depth across donors. As was reported, the classifier diagnosed cytomegalovirus status with high specificity and sensitivity.

The PCR was carried out with 60 Vbeta primers and 13 Jbeta primers. Libraries were prepared by immunoSEQ multiplex PCR; TCRdb keeps only in-frame clonotypes and omits some of them. Found here are 150,000 to 180,000 clones, about 80% of them singletons; the top ten hold roughly 12%. Sequencing was carried out using PBMCs. This receptor was obtained from a young man in good health and CMV-seropositive. The chain uses TRBV4-1 and TRBJ1-4; maybe TRBD1 (6 bases). CDR3 in DNA: TGCGCCAGCAGCCAAGTTTGGGGATACAGGGCTAATGAAAAACTGTTTTTT. This gives the protein CASSQVWGYRANEKLFF.